The 28 T cell receptor beta chains reported below all come from one sample, sequenced in a study of shared clonotypes between healthy human individuals. Produced via immunoSEQ multiplex PCR; TCRdb's table is partial and in-frame only. The sample contains over 400,000 clones, around 96% of which appear only once. Material for sequencing was naive CD4+ T cells sorted from blood. Specified subset: CD45RA+ positively selected. All receptors derive from a woman aged 25 to 39 in good health.

The chain recombines TRBV19 with TRBJ2-3, with D unresolved. The germline V gene has CDR1 LNHDA and CDR2 SQIVND (reference sequence). V shed 1 base and J shed 6 bases, with 8 bases lying between them. The CDR3 runs to 13 residues. The CDR3 region is CASSIAARDTQYF. The CDR3 coding sequence is TGTGCCAGTAGTATAGCGGCCCGGGATACGCAGTATTTT.

The rearrangement uses TRBV18 and TRBJ2-7; TRBD2 agrees at 10 bases. V was clipped by 5 bases and J by 5 bases; unmatched bases: 3. Germline CDR1 is KGHSH and CDR2 is LQKENI. The CDR3 consists of 13 residues. The CDR3 DNA follows: TGTGCCAGCTCAACCGGGACTAGCGACGAGCAGTACTTC. Amino acid sequence: CASSTGTSDEQYF.

This chain joins TRBV5-3 and TRBJ2-7, with 13 bases aligning to TRBD2. TRBV5-3 is an ORF for which the function is uncertain. The CDR3 has 17 amino acids. Trimming at V came to 3 bases and at J to 2 bases, leaving 8 bases not matched to a gene. The CDR3 DNA reads as TGTGCCAGAAGCTCCGGACTAGCGGGAGCCCCGACCTACGAGCAGTACTTC. Amino acid sequence: CARSSGLAGAPTYEQYF.

The chain employs TRBV19 and TRBJ1-1; 10 positions match TRBD1. Trimming cost V 7 bases and J 6 bases; bases outside gene matches: 5. The CDR3 is 13 residues long. Germline V lookup: CDR1 LNHDA, CDR2 SQIVND (reference sequence). In DNA, the CDR3 is TGTGCCAGTAAGGGGACAGGGGTAGCTGAAGCTTTCTTT. Encoded protein: CASKGTGVAEAFF. The full variable domain, rest sourced from reference TRBV19 and TRBJ1-1, is DGGITQSPKYLFRKEGQNVTLSCEQNLNHDAMYWYRQDPGQGLRLIYYSQIVNDFQKGDIAEGYSVSREKKESFPLTVTSAQKNPTAFYLCASKGTGVAEAFFGQGTRLTVV.

Only one count was recorded for this clone. The V gene is TRBV6-1, the J gene TRBJ1-3; unclear D gene. The germline CDR1 and CDR2 sequences are MNHNS and SASEGT. There are 11 residues in the CDR3. V lost 7 bases and J 6 bases, leaving 7 bases between the germline ends. The CDR3 here is CASIRLNTIYF. DNA of the CDR3: TGTGCCAGCATCAGGCTAAACACCATATATTTT.

The chain combines TRBV6-1 with TRBJ1-4; no definite D call. V was pared by 2 bases and J by 7 bases, with 14 bases between. The germline V gene encodes CDR1 MNHNS and CDR2 SASEGT. The CDR3 is 15 amino acids. CDR3 nucleotide sequence: TGTGCCAGCAGTGAATCTGTGGCAGGCGTTGAAAAACTGTTTTTT. This sequence encodes CASSESVAGVEKLFF.

The chain couples TRBV19 to TRBJ1-4; D might be TRBD1 (5 bases). Germline V gene data show CDR1 as LNHDA and CDR2 as SQIVND (reference sequence). V lost 9 bases to trimming and J lost 0 bases, with 11 bases between them. CDR3 length: 14 residues. The CDR3 coding sequence is TGTGCCAGCAGGGAGGCTGCAACTAATGAAAAACTGTTTTTT. It specifies CASREAATNEKLFF.

The chain links TRBV5-1 to TRBJ1-4; 9 bases are shared with TRBD1. The germline V gene has CDR1 SGHRS and CDR2 YFSETQ. Germline trimming cut 6 bases from V and 5 bases from J; bases unmatched to any gene: 8. The CDR3 is made up of 15 amino acids. CDR3 in amino acids: CASTSGGTGNEKLFF. The CDR3 region has the DNA TGCGCCAGCACCTCGGGGGGGACAGGGAATGAAAAACTGTTTTTT.

The J gene is TRBJ2-5, the V gene TRBV29-1; D remains ambiguous. The ends were cut back, 6 bases at V and 2 bases at J, with 7 bases in the middle. The CDR3 has 11 residues. From germline, CDR1 is SQVTM and CDR2 ANQGSEA. The CDR3 DNA is TGCAGCGTAGGCAGGCAAGAGACCCAGTACTTC. Translation gives CSVGRQETQYF.

This chain uses TRBV7-9 with TRBJ2-1; TRBD2 is a possible D gene (6 bases). Germline V gives CDR1 SEHNR, CDR2 FQNEAQ (reference sequence). The CDR3 is made up of 14 amino acids. Trimming left V 5 bases short and J 4 bases short, with 12 bases between. The CDR3: CASSRMTSYNEQFF. CDR3 sequence (DNA): TGTGCCAGCAGCCGAATGACTAGTTACAATGAGCAGTTCTTC.

CDR3 residues: CASRGDRGPHPTPTRTYEQYF. The CDR3 nucleotides are TGTGCCAGCAGGGGGGACAGGGGGCCACATCCCACCCCGACTAGAACCTACGAGCAGTACTTC. V is TRBV2 and J is TRBJ2-7; 12 bases fit TRBD1. This CDR3 is 21 amino acids long. V gave up 6 bases and J gave up 2 bases; unmatched junction bases: 23. Germline-derived CDR1 and CDR2 are SNHLY and FYNNEI. Full variable domain (remainder filled in from reference TRBV2 and TRBJ2-7): EPEVTQTPSHQVTQMGQEVILRCVPISNHLYFYWYRQILGQKVEFLVSFYNNEISEKSEIFDDQFSVERPDGSNFTLKIRSTKLEDSAMYFCASRGDRGPHPTPTRTYEQYFGPGTRLTVT.

The chain links TRBV5-1 to TRBJ2-7, with 9 bases lining up with TRBD1. From germline, CDR1 is SGHRS and CDR2 YFSETQ. V lost 0 bases to trimming and J lost 4 bases; unmatched junction nucleotides: 8. This CDR3 region has 16 residues. CDR3 region: CASSLGATGGMYEQYF. The CDR3, as DNA: TGCGCCAGCAGCTTGGGGGCGACAGGGGGTATGTACGAGCAGTACTTC.

V usage is TRBV5-1 and J usage is TRBJ2-1; D gene uncertain. The CDR3 consists of 15 residues. Germline V gene data show CDR1 as SGHRS and CDR2 as YFSETQ. Trimming took off 0 bases at V and 5 bases at J, with 12 bases between the two ends. CDR3 bases: TGCGCCAGCAGCTTGGAGCAGTTTAACCACAATGAGCAGTTCTTC. As protein: CASSLEQFNHNEQFF.

The V and J genes are TRBV10-2 and TRBJ2-3, with D possibly matching TRBD2 (6 bases). The CDR3 sequence is 13 residues long. Trimming shortened V by 3 bases and J by 4 bases, and 8 bases separated the two germline ends. Germline V gene lookup returns CDR1 WSHSY and CDR2 SAAADI. This CDR3 is CASSDLASDTQYF. The CDR3 nucleotides read TGCGCCAGCAGTGATCTAGCGTCAGATACGCAGTATTTT.

J is TRBJ1-4 and V is TRBV7-8; no definite D call. Germline V gene sequence: CDR1 SGHVS, CDR2 FQNEAQ. The V and J ends lost 1 base and 4 bases respectively, with 4 bases between them. The CDR3 runs to 13 residues. CDR3 region: CASSLGFNEKLFF. The CDR3 coding sequence is TGTGCCAGCAGCTTAGGGTTTAATGAAAAACTGTTTTTT.

The chain links TRBV19 to TRBJ2-5; 7 nucleotides line up with TRBD1. After removal of 3 bases from V and 5 bases from J, the junction contained 3 bases not matched to a gene. The CDR3 covers 13 residues. CDR1 LNHDA and CDR2 SQIVND come from the germline V gene (reference sequence). The CDR3 sequence is CASSIDRDETQYF. CDR3 coding DNA: TGTGCCAGTAGTATCGACAGGGATGAGACCCAGTACTTC.

The genes are TRBV13 and TRBJ2-3, with a tentative D call TRBD2 (6 bases). This CDR3 region has 17 residues. Germline CDR1 is PRHDT and CDR2 is FYEKMQ (reference sequence). The ends were cut back, 2 bases at V and 4 bases at J, with 19 bases in the middle. The CDR3, as DNA: TGTGCCAGCAGCTTAACACTGGGCGGGAACGTACCAGATACGCAGTATTTT. Its protein is CASSLTLGGNVPDTQYF.

The gene calls are TRBV5-1 and TRBJ2-7, with unresolved D. V lost 1 base and J lost 2, with 19 bases in between. The CDR3 totals 17 residues. CDR1 is SGHRS and CDR2 is YFSETQ in the germline V gene. The CDR3 here is CASSLRWAAGPAYEQYF. The CDR3, as DNA: TGCGCCAGCAGCTTGAGGTGGGCGGCCGGGCCTGCCTACGAGCAGTACTTC.

The V gene is TRBV27, the J gene TRBJ1-1; the D gene is possibly TRBD1 (6 bases). V was trimmed by 10 bases and J by 0 bases, leaving 21 bases between them. Germline loops: CDR1 MNHEY, CDR2 SMNVEV (reference sequence). CDR3 size: 16 residues. CDR3 in DNA: TGTGCCACCCTTACCGGGGGGCTCGGGGTGAACACTGAAGCTTTCTTT. Translating it yields CATLTGGLGVNTEAFF.

The chain combines TRBV28 with TRBJ1-6; no definite D call. The CDR3 consists of 12 residues. Trimming took off 5 bases at V and 8 bases at J, with 7 bases between the two ends. The V gene's germline CDR1 is MDHEN and CDR2 SYDVKM. CDR3 in amino acids: CASSAGDSPLHF. The CDR3 DNA sequence: TGTGCCAGCAGTGCCGGAGATTCACCCCTCCACTTT.

The chain links TRBV6-6 to TRBJ2-3; the D is unclear. The CDR3 length is 12 residues. V lost 6 bases, J lost 2 bases, and 6 bases lay in between. In germline, CDR1 is MNHNY, CDR2 SVGAGI (reference sequence). The CDR3 protein is CASSAPTDTQYF. The CDR3 region has the DNA TGTGCCAGCAGCGCCCCCACAGATACGCAGTATTTT.

The rearrangement links TRBV28 to TRBJ2-3, with a possible D match to TRBD2 (6 bases). The ends were cut back, 6 bases at V and 3 bases at J, with 19 bases in the middle. This CDR3 is built from 16 residues. The germline gives CDR1 MDHEN, CDR2 SYDVKM. CDR3 coding DNA: TGTGCCAGCAGCCCTAATGTATGGGGACTGACAGATACGCAGTATTTT. It is translated as CASSPNVWGLTDTQYF.

The chain links TRBV9 to TRBJ1-1, with TRBD1 as a possible D gene (6 bases). Trimming pared 4 bases from V and 3 bases from J, leaving 28 bases between. Germline loops: CDR1 SGDLS, CDR2 YYNGEE. This CDR3 spans 19 amino acids. Here the CDR3 DNA reads TGTGCCAGCAGCCTCCTAATCGGGGGCCCCTTCGGTCTCGACACTGAAGCTTTCTTT. It is translated as CASSLLIGGPFGLDTEAFF.

This clone was seen just once. V gene TRBV2 combines with J gene TRBJ2-1, with 7 bases fitting TRBD2. This CDR3 spans 14 amino acids. Germline V CDR1 and CDR2: SNHLY, FYNNEI. After removal of 6 bases from V and 2 bases from J, the junction contained 4 bases not matched to a gene. The DNA of the CDR3 is TGTGCCAGCAGGGAGAGCGGGACCTACAATGAGCAGTTCTTC. Encoded protein: CASRESGTYNEQFF.

V usage is TRBV5-1 and J usage is TRBJ2-5; D ambiguous. The J call may be mistaken, given a closer DNA end match to TRBJ2-7. CDR3 size: 12 residues. The germline CDR1 and CDR2 sequences are SGHRS and YFSETQ. CDR3: CASSASFYEQYF. CDR3 DNA sequence: TGCGCCAGCAGCGCCTCCTTCTACGAGCAGTACTTC.

This chain connects TRBV28 to TRBJ1-5, with TRBD1 as a possible D gene (5 bases). The CDR3 length is 16 residues. Trimming pared 6 bases from V and 6 bases from J, leaving 21 bases between. CDR1 MDHEN and CDR2 SYDVKM come from the germline V gene. This chain's CDR3 is CASSLPLQVPAQPQHF. CDR3 DNA sequence: TGTGCCAGCAGCTTACCGTTACAGGTCCCCGCTCAGCCCCAGCATTTT. Together with reference TRBV28 and TRBJ1-5, the CDR3 gives the full variable domain: DVKVTQSSRYLVKRTGEKVFLECVQDMDHENMFWYRQDPGLGLRLIYFSYDVKMKEKGDIPEGYSVSREKKERFSLILESASTNQTSMYLCASSLPLQVPAQPQHFGDGTRLSIL.

V usage is TRBV30 and J usage is TRBJ2-7; no firm D call. The germline V gene has CDR1 GTSNPN and CDR2 SVGIG (reference sequence). V shed 5 bases and J shed 7 bases, with 15 bases lying between them. The CDR3 length is 12 residues. CDR3 sequence: CAWAASQYEQYF. The CDR3, as DNA: TGTGCCTGGGCGGCGTCTCAATATGAGCAGTACTTC.

The chain uses TRBV11-3 and TRBJ2-3; D unclear. The CDR3 contains 13 residues. Trimming left V 2 bases short and J 3 bases short, with 6 bases between. Germline V gene data show CDR1 as SGHNT and CDR2 as YENEEA. CDR3 residues: CASSLSVTDTQYF. The CDR3 coding sequence is TGTGCCAGCAGCTTAAGTGTAACAGATACGCAGTATTTT.